This is a list of T cell receptor beta chains from one sample in a study of CD8+ T cells in alopecia areata. The protocol was immunoSEQ multiplex PCR, while the TCRdb copy is restricted to in-frame clones and leaves out a portion. This table has some 110,000 clones, under 60% appearing once. This specimen was CD8+ T cells sorted from blood, taken at week 24, from a patient treated with tofacitinib. The receptors originated from a human donor with alopecia areata. Both conserved end residues are part of each CDR3. D genes are given only for firm matches. Where a row states a size, it is once, few, many or the class of an expanded clone; other rows omit it.

>TRBV29-1|-|few|TRBJ2-5
CSVAGGSQETQYF
TGCAGCGTTGCAGGAGGGTCCCAAGAGACCCAGTACTTC
>TRBV6-4|-|large|TRBJ2-3
CASSEEGATDTQYF
TGTGCCAGCAGCGAGGAGGGGGCCACAGATACGCAGTATTTT
>TRBV4-3|-|-|TRBJ2-7
CASSQDLEGPSSYEQYF
TGCGCCAGCAGCCAAGATCTCGAGGGGCCGAGCTCCTACGAGCAGTACTTC
>TRBV5-4|-|-|TRBJ2-7
CASSTPHSSYEQYF
TGTGCCAGCAGCACCCCCCACAGCTCCTACGAGCAGTACTTC
>TRBV7-9|-|-|TRBJ1-5
CASSLEGQPQHF
TGTGCCAGCAGCTTAGAAGGTCAGCCCCAGCATTTT
>TRBV19|-|few|TRBJ1-4
CASSIDGRTNEKLFF
TGTGCCAGTAGTATAGACGGACGGACTAATGAAAAACTGTTTTTT
>TRBV7-9|-|-|TRBJ2-1
CASSFSPGTHYNEQFF
TGTGCCAGCAGCTTTTCCCCCGGGACACACTACAATGAGCAGTTCTTC
>TRBV2|-|few|TRBJ2-5
CASSEGSTGETQYF
TGTGCCAGCAGTGAGGGTTCTACCGGAGAGACCCAGTACTTC
>TRBV30|TRBD1|-|TRBJ2-5
CAWGTGGGFGQETQYF
TGTGCCTGGGGGACAGGGGGTGGTTTCGGACAAGAGACCCAGTACTTC
>TRBV7-9|TRBD2|-|TRBJ2-7
CASSSTSGGFDEQYF
TGTGCCAGCAGCTCAACTAGCGGGGGGTTCGACGAGCAGTACTTC
>TRBV5-6|TRBD1|-|TRBJ2-7
CASSIGTVTYEQYF
TGTGCCAGCAGCATAGGGACAGTTACCTACGAGCAGTACTTC
>TRBV15|-|-|TRBJ1-5
CATSRDRAQPQHF
TGTGCCACCAGCAGAGATAGGGCCCAGCCCCAGCATTTT
>TRBV9|TRBD2|-|TRBJ2-7
CASSASGGSYEQYF
TGTGCCAGCAGCGCTAGCGGGGGGTCCTACGAGCAGTACTTC
>TRBV7-9|-|-|TRBJ2-7
CASSLAGGEQYF
TGTGCCAGCAGCTTAGCCGGGGGCGAGCAGTACTTC
>TRBV15|-|once|TRBJ1-5
CATSTRLSNSNQPQHF
TGTGCCACCAGCACCAGACTGTCTAATAGCAATCAGCCCCAGCATTTT
>TRBV15|-|-|TRBJ2-1
CATSLSPTYNEQFF
TGTGCCACCAGTCTTAGCCCCACCTACAATGAGCAGTTCTTC
>TRBV11-3|TRBD1|-|TRBJ2-1
CASSFAGGYNEQFF
TGTGCCAGCAGCTTTGCAGGGGGTTACAATGAGCAGTTCTTC
>TRBV28|-|few|TRBJ2-2
CASRKHQGDTGELFF
TGTGCCAGCAGAAAACACCAGGGAGACACCGGGGAGCTGTTTTTT
>TRBV10-3|-|-|TRBJ1-5
CAISESDQPQHF
TGTGCCATCAGTGAGTCCGATCAGCCCCAGCATTTT
>TRBV11-3|-|-|TRBJ1-1
CASSLGTNTEAFF
TGTGCCAGCAGCCTGGGGACCAACACTGAAGCTTTCTTT
>TRBV30|-|-|TRBJ2-7
CAWSGGGLTYEQYF
TGTGCCTGGAGCGGAGGGGGTTTAACCTACGAGCAGTACTTC
>TRBV7-6|-|-|TRBJ2-2
CASSLDGRAAMNTGELFF
TGTGCCAGCAGCTTAGACGGGCGGGCAGCCATGAACACCGGGGAGCTGTTTTTT
>TRBV30|-|-|TRBJ2-3
CAWRETQATSTDTQYF
TGTGCCTGGAGGGAAACACAGGCGACTAGCACAGATACGCAGTATTTT
>TRBV7-9|-|-|TRBJ1-1
CASSLVRDEAFF
TGTGCCAGCAGCTTAGTCAGGGATGAAGCTTTCTTT
>TRBV4-3|TRBD1|-|TRBJ2-7
CASSQDPGQGVNEQYF
TGCGCCAGCAGCCAAGATCCCGGACAGGGAGTCAACGAGCAGTACTTC
>TRBV7-8|TRBD1|once|TRBJ2-7
CASSYERTGVLSSHEQYF
TGTGCCAGCAGCTACGAGCGGACAGGGGTTTTATCTTCCCACGAGCAGTACTTC
>TRBV5-6|-|-|TRBJ1-1
CASSRESAATEAFF
TGTGCCAGCAGCCGAGAGAGCGCCGCCACTGAAGCTTTCTTT
>TRBV18|-|-|TRBJ1-5
CASSPAGDFGNQPQHF
TGTGCCAGCTCACCAGCGGGGGATTTCGGCAATCAGCCCCAGCATTTT
>TRBV9|TRBD2|many|TRBJ2-3
CASSVENSGGTDTQYF
TGTGCCAGCAGCGTAGAGAATAGCGGGGGCACAGATACGCAGTATTTT
>TRBV4-1|-|-|TRBJ1-1
CASSQAFGSGAFF
TGCGCCAGCAGCCAAGCGTTCGGCTCGGGAGCTTTCTTT
>TRBV7-8|-|once|TRBJ2-1
CASSSGGVRYNEQFF
TGTGCCAGCAGCTCAGGGGGGGTTAGATACAATGAGCAGTTCTTC
>TRBV29-1|-|-|TRBJ2-7
CSVEVVQGATYEQYF
TGCAGCGTTGAAGTTGTACAGGGCGCAACCTACGAGCAGTACTTC
>TRBV7-9|-|-|TRBJ2-2
CASSLTGELFF
TGTGCCAGCAGCTTAACAGGGGAGCTGTTTTTT
>TRBV5-4|-|few|TRBJ2-3
CASSPRDTQYF
TGTGCCAGCAGCCCCCGGGATACGCAGTATTTT
>TRBV2|-|-|TRBJ1-5
CASSDAGTYSNQPQHF
TGTGCCAGCAGTGACGCAGGGACATATAGCAATCAGCCCCAGCATTTT
>TRBV7-9|-|-|TRBJ1-1
CASSLGTTEAFF
TGTGCCAGCAGCTTAGGGACCACTGAAGCTTTCTTT
>TRBV6-5|TRBD1|once|TRBJ2-7
CASSYGQGPYEQYF
TGTGCCAGCAGTTACGGACAGGGCCCGTACGAGCAGTACTTC
>TRBV7-9|-|once|TRBJ1-6
CASSLVESPLHF
TGTGCCAGCAGCTTAGTCGAATCACCCCTCCACTTT
>TRBV6-6|-|-|TRBJ1-2
CASSPGQPNYGYTF
TGTGCCAGCAGTCCCGGACAGCCTAACTATGGCTACACCTTC
>TRBV30|-|-|TRBJ1-1
CAWSGGGTEAFF
TGTGCCTGGAGTGGGGGGGGCACTGAAGCTTTCTTT
>TRBV27|TRBD2|-|TRBJ2-1
CASGLRLAGLDEQFF
TGTGCCAGCGGCTTGAGACTAGCGGGGTTGGATGAGCAGTTCTTC
>TRBV5-6|-|-|TRBJ1-1
CASSFDQGVNTEAFF
TGTGCCAGCAGCTTTGACCAAGGGGTGAACACTGAAGCTTTCTTT
>TRBV25-1|-|-|TRBJ2-1
CASSPGNEQFF
TGTGCCAGCAGCCCAGGGAATGAGCAGTTCTTC
>TRBV7-9|TRBD2|-|TRBJ2-7
CASSFWTSGAPLDEQYF
TGTGCCAGCAGTTTTTGGACTAGCGGGGCCCCACTCGACGAGCAGTACTTC